The next 28 T cell receptor beta chains were all read from a single sample in a study of cytomegalovirus exposure and HLA in healthy donors. 13 Jbeta primers and 60 Vbeta primers were used for the PCR. The data were produced by immunoSEQ multiplex PCR, yet TCRdb's version contains in-frame clones alone and is incomplete. The sample includes 110,000 to 150,000 clones, over 65% of them seen just once. Source material: PBMCs. These receptors all come from a woman in her 30s in good health and CMV-seronegative.

This clone was seen only a few times. V is TRBV29-1 and J is TRBJ1-1; TRBD1 might be the D (6 bases). This CDR3 is built from 14 residues. Germline V gene lookup returns CDR1 SQVTM and CDR2 ANQGSEA. Trimming cost V 2 bases and J 4 bases, with 14 bases left between them. CDR3 amino acids: CSVEPRDKTTEAFF. DNA of the CDR3: TGCAGCGTTGAACCCCGGGACAAGACCACTGAAGCTTTCTTT.

The CDR3 coding sequence is TGTGCCAGAAGCTTCCTGGGAGGCCGCCTGAATAGCAATCAGCCCCAGCATTTT. Translation gives CARSFLGGRLNSNQPQHF. The chain is built from TRBV5-3 and TRBJ1-5; no firm D call. TRBV5-3 falls under the ORF class, with uncertain function. Deletions cut 2 bases from V and 0 bases from J, with 18 bases between. This CDR3 contains 18 residues.

The chain joins TRBV10-3 to TRBJ1-3; D might be TRBD1 (6 bases). V dropped 2 bases and J dropped 2 bases, with 10 bases sitting between them. The CDR3 totals 15 residues. Germline assignment: CDR1 ENHRY and CDR2 SYGVKD. The CDR3 loop reads CAISEPEGAGNTIYF. The CDR3 DNA reads as TGTGCCATCAGTGAGCCCGAGGGGGCTGGAAACACCATATATTTT.

This clone was seen more than once but under ten times. The chain recombines TRBV10-2 with TRBJ2-7; 8 bases are a match to TRBD2. This CDR3 region has 14 residues. The J segment lost 5 bases and the V segment lost 4 bases, leaving 7 bases of the junction unmatched. Germline assignment: CDR1 WSHSY and CDR2 SAAADI. CDR3 coding DNA: TGCGCCAGCAGTGGCGGGACTAGATCCCACGAGCAGTACTTC. Amino acid sequence: CASSGGTRSHEQYF.

As regards this clone: At the DNA level, this CDR3 is encoded by other sequences in the same sample as well. J is TRBJ1-1 and V is TRBV5-6; 11 nucleotides match TRBD1. The V gene end was trimmed by 4 bases and the J gene end by 2 bases; junction bases not matched to a gene: 4. Looked up from germline, CDR1 is SGHDT and CDR2 is YYEEEE. This CDR3 comprises 15 residues. CDR3 sequence: CASSLWTGGNTEAFF. CDR3 coding DNA: TGTGCCAGCAGCCTATGGACAGGGGGCAACACTGAAGCTTTCTTT.

This CDR3 is CASSYSTGSVFYEQYF. The DNA for the CDR3 is TGTGCCAGCAGTTACTCGACAGGGTCCGTTTTCTACGAGCAGTACTTC. V is TRBV6-5 and J is TRBJ2-7; 7 positions agree with TRBD1. The V and J ends lost 0 bases and 3 bases, in that order; junction bases with no gene match: 8. The germline CDR1 and CDR2 sequences are MNHEY and SVGAGI. The length of the CDR3 is 16 residues.

V gene TRBV28 combines with J gene TRBJ2-5, with TRBD2 matching 15 bases. This CDR3 has 15 amino acids. In germline, CDR1 is MDHEN, CDR2 SYDVKM. The V and J ends lost 7 bases and 1 base, in that order; junction bases with no gene match: 1. DNA for the CDR3: TGTGCCAGCACGGGACTAGCGGGAGGCCAAGAGACCCAGTACTTC. Protein: CASTGLAGGQETQYF.

The J gene is TRBJ2-1, the V gene TRBV7-9, with 7 bases that match TRBD2. The ends lost 0 bases at V and 15 bases at J; junction bases unmatched: 14. From germline, CDR1 is SEHNR and CDR2 FQNEAQ (reference sequence). The CDR3 length is 15 residues. The CDR3 reads CASSLAGGGRERAFF. CDR3 coding DNA: TGTGCCAGCAGCTTAGCTGGTGGAGGGAGGGAACGGGCGTTCTTC.

This sequence joins TRBV30 and TRBJ2-3; TRBD2 agrees at 15 bases. CDR1 GTSNPN and CDR2 SVGIG come from the germline V gene (reference sequence). CDR3 size: 20 residues. V was pared by 0 bases and J by 11 bases, with 21 bases of the junction left unmatched. The CDR3 nucleotides read TGTGCCTGGAGTGTACCGACCCGGACTAGCGGGGGGGCTTACCACCTTAAGCAGTATTTT. Amino acid sequence: CAWSVPTRTSGGAYHLKQYF.

The V and J genes are TRBV7-3 and TRBJ2-7; D might be TRBD1 (5 bases). This CDR3 comprises 15 residues. V lost 2 bases, J lost 7 bases, and 18 bases lay in between. Germline CDR1 is SGHTA and CDR2 is FQGTGA. The CDR3 DNA sequence: TGTGCCAGCAGCTTAGGGGCAGGGTCATCGGAAGAGCAGTACTTC. Protein product: CASSLGAGSSEEQYF.

The chain carries TRBV7-9 and TRBJ2-7; 11 bases align to TRBD1. The germline V gene has CDR1 SEHNR and CDR2 FQNEAQ (reference sequence). V gave up 5 bases and J gave up 8 bases; unmatched junction bases: 5. The CDR3 consists of 13 residues. CDR3 nucleotide sequence: TGTGCCAGCAGCATAGGACAGGGGGCGAAGCAGTACGTC. The encoded protein is CASSIGQGAKQYV.

This chain connects TRBV7-9 to TRBJ2-7; 7 positions agree with TRBD1. The germline V gene has CDR1 SEHNR and CDR2 FQNEAQ (reference sequence). J gave up 4 bases and V 5 bases, and 14 bases lay outside the gene matches. The CDR3 runs 16 residues. The CDR3 DNA is TGTGCCAGCAGCCCGGAGACAGGGCTCATGTTATACGAGCAGTACGTC. Translating gives CASSPETGLMLYEQYV.

The genes are TRBV7-2 and TRBJ1-2, with 7 bases fitting TRBD1. Germline CDR1 reads SGHTA; CDR2 reads FQGNSA. Germline trimming cut 3 bases from V and 5 bases from J; bases unmatched to any gene: 6. The CDR3 totals 14 residues. As DNA, the CDR3 is TGTGCCAGCAGCTTGACCGGGACAGCTTATGGCTACACCTTC. It codes for CASSLTGTAYGYTF.

The chain employs TRBV7-3 and TRBJ2-5; the match to TRBD2 covers 10 bases. Unmatched junction bases numbered 8, after V lost 5 bases and J lost 5 bases. The CDR3 loop spans 15 amino acids. Germline CDR1 is SGHTA and CDR2 is FQGTGA. The CDR3 reads CASSPTGTSVETQYF. CDR3 coding DNA: TGTGCCAGCAGCCCCACCGGGACTAGCGTGGAGACCCAGTACTTC.

This clone was seen just once. V is TRBV4-2 and J is TRBJ2-3, with D unclear. The length of the CDR3 is 16 residues. V lost 0 bases to trimming and J lost 1 base, with 11 bases between them. CDR1 LGHNA and CDR2 YNFKEQ come from the germline V gene. The DNA for the CDR3 is TGTGCCAGCAGCCAAGAATTCGGTTTCCGCACAGATACGCAGTATTTT. This translates into CASSQEFGFRTDTQYF.

The chain carries TRBV6-5 and TRBJ1-1, with TRBD1 matching over 7 bases. The CDR3 is 13 residues long. With V trimmed by 3 bases and J by 8 bases, 6 bases remained unmatched. Germline lookup yields CDR1 MNHEY and CDR2 SVGAGI. The CDR3 region is CASSYEEGAEAFF. The CDR3 DNA is TGTGCCAGCAGTTATGAGGAGGGGGCGGAAGCTTTCTTT.

The J gene is TRBJ1-2, the V gene TRBV6-5; 9 bases agree with TRBD1. The junction had 8 bases not matched to a gene; V was cut back by 6 bases and J by 6 bases. Germline V CDR1 and CDR2: MNHEY, SVGAGI. This CDR3 contains 14 residues. For the CDR3, the DNA is TGTGCCAGCAGGGGGGGACAGGGTAGGAATGGCTACACCTTC. Its protein is CASRGGQGRNGYTF.

The chain carries TRBV5-5 and TRBJ1-3; D ambiguous. V shed 4 bases and J shed 0 bases, with 14 bases lying between them. The CDR3 covers 16 residues. CDR1 and CDR2 (germline): SGHKS, YYEKEE (reference sequence). CDR3 in amino acids: CASSRSDGSSGNTIYF. The DNA of the CDR3 is TGTGCCAGCAGCCGTTCCGACGGGAGCTCTGGAAACACCATATATTTT.

CDR3 sequence reads: CASSVTGAKNIQYF. The CDR3 DNA is TGTGCCAGTAGTGTCACAGGTGCCAAAAACATTCAGTACTTC. This sequence joins TRBV19 and TRBJ2-4, with D possibly TRBD1 on 5 matching bases. This CDR3 comprises 14 residues. V lost 5 bases and J lost 1, with 9 bases in between. Germline V gene lookup returns CDR1 LNHDA and CDR2 SQIVND (reference sequence). The full variable domain, rest sourced from reference TRBV19 and TRBJ2-4, is DGGITQSPKYLFRKEGQNVTLSCEQNLNHDAMYWYRQDPGQGLRLIYYSQIVNDFQKGDIAEGYSVSREKKESFPLTVTSAQKNPTAFYLCASSVTGAKNIQYFGAGTRLSVL.

The V and J genes are TRBV14 and TRBJ1-6; D may be TRBD1 (5 bases). Germline lookup yields CDR1 SGHDN and CDR2 FVKESK. The CDR3 covers 12 residues. V lost 7 bases to trimming and J lost 9 bases, with 10 bases between them. CDR3 sequence: CASNQGGSPLHF. DNA for the CDR3: TGTGCCAGCAATCAGGGAGGTTCACCCCTCCACTTT.

The rearrangement joins TRBV10-3 to TRBJ2-6; possibly TRBD1 for D (6 bases). The germline CDR1 and CDR2 sequences are ENHRY and SYGVKD. This CDR3 spans 15 amino acids. Trimming removed 3 bases at V and 3 bases at J, with 9 bases between. The CDR3 sequence is CAISDGGFGANVLTF. CDR3 bases: TGTGCCATCAGTGATGGGGGCTTTGGGGCCAACGTCCTGACTTTC.

The chain employs TRBV5-6 and TRBJ1-3, with D uncertain. From germline, CDR1 is SGHDT and CDR2 YYEEEE. CDR3 length: 16 residues. V lost 2 bases to trimming and J lost 0 bases, with 12 bases between them. CDR3 in amino acids: CASSLWRPSSGNTIYF. Written as DNA, the CDR3 is TGTGCCAGCAGCTTATGGCGGCCGTCCTCTGGAAACACCATATATTTT.

Only a few counts were recorded for this clone. The chain employs TRBV5-5 and TRBJ2-1, with 12 bases lining up with TRBD2. Germline CDR1 SGHKS, CDR2 YYEKEE (reference sequence). V dropped 0 bases and J dropped 7; count of bases not matched to a gene: 8. The length of the CDR3 is 17 residues. The CDR3 spells CASSLGPSGGAGNEQFF. The CDR3 region has the DNA TGTGCCAGCAGCTTGGGCCCTAGCGGGGGGGCGGGTAATGAGCAGTTCTTC.

This clone has only a few counts. This chain uses TRBV10-1 with TRBJ2-3, with 7 bases aligning to TRBD1. V shed 9 bases and J 0 bases; nucleotides not matched to a gene: 9. The CDR3 consists of 15 residues. CDR1 is WNHNN, CDR2 SYGVQD, per germline (reference sequence). This CDR3 is CASPRGTTSTDTQYF. The CDR3 bases are TGCGCCAGTCCCAGGGGGACGACCAGCACAGATACGCAGTATTTT.

This clone was detected a few times. The CDR3 protein is CASSQDEGAGGNTIYF. In DNA form, the CDR3 reads TGTGCCAGCAGCCAAGACGAGGGGGCTGGTGGAAACACCATATATTTT. The chain joins TRBV4-2 to TRBJ1-3; 7 bases line up with TRBD1. The CDR3 length is 16 residues. The germline V gene has CDR1 LGHNA and CDR2 YNFKEQ. J was trimmed by 3 bases and V by 0 bases; bases with no gene match: 5.

This clone was detected a few times. This sequence joins TRBV9 and TRBJ2-2, with D tentatively TRBD1 (5 bases). The CDR3 is 15 amino acids. In germline, CDR1 is SGDLS, CDR2 YYNGEE. V was trimmed by 3 bases and J by 1 base, leaving 10 bases between them. As DNA, the CDR3 is TGTGCCAGCAGCGCCCGAGGACAGAACACCGGGGAGCTGTTTTTT. Translated: CASSARGQNTGELFF.

This chain uses TRBV18 with TRBJ2-1; D not certain. The CDR3 is 12 amino acids. V shed 2 bases and J shed 8 bases, with 7 bases lying between them. Germline V gives CDR1 KGHSH, CDR2 LQKENI. CDR3 region: CASSPSVDEQFF. CDR3 bases: TGTGCCAGCTCACCAAGCGTCGATGAGCAGTTCTTC. Supplemented by reference TRBV18 and TRBJ2-1, the full variable domain reads NAGVMQNPRHLVRRRGQEARLRCSPMKGHSHVYWYRQLPEEGLKFMVYLQKENIIDESGMPKERFSAEFPKEGPSILRIQQVVRGDSAAYFCASSPSVDEQFFGPGTRLTVL.

V usage is TRBV9 and J usage is TRBJ1-1; D unresolved. Trimming left V 4 bases short and J 8 bases short, with 18 bases between. CDR1 is SGDLS, CDR2 YYNGEE, per germline. The CDR3 sequence is 14 residues long. This CDR3 reads CASSPRPGAHEAFF. The CDR3 DNA sequence: TGTGCCAGCAGCCCTCGGCCCGGAGCACACGAAGCTTTCTTT.